The entry that follows covers one TCR beta chain sequence. The same CDR3 arises from other DNA sequences in this sample as well. The source of the sample is a study of shared clonotypes between healthy human individuals. The ends were cut back, 2 bases at V and 1 base at J, with 5 bases in the middle. Germline V CDR1 and CDR2: MNHNS, SASEGT. The CDR3 contains 13 residues. Repertoires were generated with immunoSEQ multiplex PCR, while TCRdb's copy carries only in-frame clones and drops some. Here the sample spans about 980,000 clones, 76% being singletons. The clonotype comes from a man younger than 35 in good health. Sequences were obtained from memory CD4+ T cells sorted from blood. Noted subset: CD45RA-negative fraction. This rearrangement joins TRBV6-1 to TRBJ1-1; D is ambiguous. The DNA of the CDR3 is TGTGCCAGCAGTGAACAAAGGAACACTGAAGCTTTCTTT. This sequence encodes CASSEQRNTEAFF.